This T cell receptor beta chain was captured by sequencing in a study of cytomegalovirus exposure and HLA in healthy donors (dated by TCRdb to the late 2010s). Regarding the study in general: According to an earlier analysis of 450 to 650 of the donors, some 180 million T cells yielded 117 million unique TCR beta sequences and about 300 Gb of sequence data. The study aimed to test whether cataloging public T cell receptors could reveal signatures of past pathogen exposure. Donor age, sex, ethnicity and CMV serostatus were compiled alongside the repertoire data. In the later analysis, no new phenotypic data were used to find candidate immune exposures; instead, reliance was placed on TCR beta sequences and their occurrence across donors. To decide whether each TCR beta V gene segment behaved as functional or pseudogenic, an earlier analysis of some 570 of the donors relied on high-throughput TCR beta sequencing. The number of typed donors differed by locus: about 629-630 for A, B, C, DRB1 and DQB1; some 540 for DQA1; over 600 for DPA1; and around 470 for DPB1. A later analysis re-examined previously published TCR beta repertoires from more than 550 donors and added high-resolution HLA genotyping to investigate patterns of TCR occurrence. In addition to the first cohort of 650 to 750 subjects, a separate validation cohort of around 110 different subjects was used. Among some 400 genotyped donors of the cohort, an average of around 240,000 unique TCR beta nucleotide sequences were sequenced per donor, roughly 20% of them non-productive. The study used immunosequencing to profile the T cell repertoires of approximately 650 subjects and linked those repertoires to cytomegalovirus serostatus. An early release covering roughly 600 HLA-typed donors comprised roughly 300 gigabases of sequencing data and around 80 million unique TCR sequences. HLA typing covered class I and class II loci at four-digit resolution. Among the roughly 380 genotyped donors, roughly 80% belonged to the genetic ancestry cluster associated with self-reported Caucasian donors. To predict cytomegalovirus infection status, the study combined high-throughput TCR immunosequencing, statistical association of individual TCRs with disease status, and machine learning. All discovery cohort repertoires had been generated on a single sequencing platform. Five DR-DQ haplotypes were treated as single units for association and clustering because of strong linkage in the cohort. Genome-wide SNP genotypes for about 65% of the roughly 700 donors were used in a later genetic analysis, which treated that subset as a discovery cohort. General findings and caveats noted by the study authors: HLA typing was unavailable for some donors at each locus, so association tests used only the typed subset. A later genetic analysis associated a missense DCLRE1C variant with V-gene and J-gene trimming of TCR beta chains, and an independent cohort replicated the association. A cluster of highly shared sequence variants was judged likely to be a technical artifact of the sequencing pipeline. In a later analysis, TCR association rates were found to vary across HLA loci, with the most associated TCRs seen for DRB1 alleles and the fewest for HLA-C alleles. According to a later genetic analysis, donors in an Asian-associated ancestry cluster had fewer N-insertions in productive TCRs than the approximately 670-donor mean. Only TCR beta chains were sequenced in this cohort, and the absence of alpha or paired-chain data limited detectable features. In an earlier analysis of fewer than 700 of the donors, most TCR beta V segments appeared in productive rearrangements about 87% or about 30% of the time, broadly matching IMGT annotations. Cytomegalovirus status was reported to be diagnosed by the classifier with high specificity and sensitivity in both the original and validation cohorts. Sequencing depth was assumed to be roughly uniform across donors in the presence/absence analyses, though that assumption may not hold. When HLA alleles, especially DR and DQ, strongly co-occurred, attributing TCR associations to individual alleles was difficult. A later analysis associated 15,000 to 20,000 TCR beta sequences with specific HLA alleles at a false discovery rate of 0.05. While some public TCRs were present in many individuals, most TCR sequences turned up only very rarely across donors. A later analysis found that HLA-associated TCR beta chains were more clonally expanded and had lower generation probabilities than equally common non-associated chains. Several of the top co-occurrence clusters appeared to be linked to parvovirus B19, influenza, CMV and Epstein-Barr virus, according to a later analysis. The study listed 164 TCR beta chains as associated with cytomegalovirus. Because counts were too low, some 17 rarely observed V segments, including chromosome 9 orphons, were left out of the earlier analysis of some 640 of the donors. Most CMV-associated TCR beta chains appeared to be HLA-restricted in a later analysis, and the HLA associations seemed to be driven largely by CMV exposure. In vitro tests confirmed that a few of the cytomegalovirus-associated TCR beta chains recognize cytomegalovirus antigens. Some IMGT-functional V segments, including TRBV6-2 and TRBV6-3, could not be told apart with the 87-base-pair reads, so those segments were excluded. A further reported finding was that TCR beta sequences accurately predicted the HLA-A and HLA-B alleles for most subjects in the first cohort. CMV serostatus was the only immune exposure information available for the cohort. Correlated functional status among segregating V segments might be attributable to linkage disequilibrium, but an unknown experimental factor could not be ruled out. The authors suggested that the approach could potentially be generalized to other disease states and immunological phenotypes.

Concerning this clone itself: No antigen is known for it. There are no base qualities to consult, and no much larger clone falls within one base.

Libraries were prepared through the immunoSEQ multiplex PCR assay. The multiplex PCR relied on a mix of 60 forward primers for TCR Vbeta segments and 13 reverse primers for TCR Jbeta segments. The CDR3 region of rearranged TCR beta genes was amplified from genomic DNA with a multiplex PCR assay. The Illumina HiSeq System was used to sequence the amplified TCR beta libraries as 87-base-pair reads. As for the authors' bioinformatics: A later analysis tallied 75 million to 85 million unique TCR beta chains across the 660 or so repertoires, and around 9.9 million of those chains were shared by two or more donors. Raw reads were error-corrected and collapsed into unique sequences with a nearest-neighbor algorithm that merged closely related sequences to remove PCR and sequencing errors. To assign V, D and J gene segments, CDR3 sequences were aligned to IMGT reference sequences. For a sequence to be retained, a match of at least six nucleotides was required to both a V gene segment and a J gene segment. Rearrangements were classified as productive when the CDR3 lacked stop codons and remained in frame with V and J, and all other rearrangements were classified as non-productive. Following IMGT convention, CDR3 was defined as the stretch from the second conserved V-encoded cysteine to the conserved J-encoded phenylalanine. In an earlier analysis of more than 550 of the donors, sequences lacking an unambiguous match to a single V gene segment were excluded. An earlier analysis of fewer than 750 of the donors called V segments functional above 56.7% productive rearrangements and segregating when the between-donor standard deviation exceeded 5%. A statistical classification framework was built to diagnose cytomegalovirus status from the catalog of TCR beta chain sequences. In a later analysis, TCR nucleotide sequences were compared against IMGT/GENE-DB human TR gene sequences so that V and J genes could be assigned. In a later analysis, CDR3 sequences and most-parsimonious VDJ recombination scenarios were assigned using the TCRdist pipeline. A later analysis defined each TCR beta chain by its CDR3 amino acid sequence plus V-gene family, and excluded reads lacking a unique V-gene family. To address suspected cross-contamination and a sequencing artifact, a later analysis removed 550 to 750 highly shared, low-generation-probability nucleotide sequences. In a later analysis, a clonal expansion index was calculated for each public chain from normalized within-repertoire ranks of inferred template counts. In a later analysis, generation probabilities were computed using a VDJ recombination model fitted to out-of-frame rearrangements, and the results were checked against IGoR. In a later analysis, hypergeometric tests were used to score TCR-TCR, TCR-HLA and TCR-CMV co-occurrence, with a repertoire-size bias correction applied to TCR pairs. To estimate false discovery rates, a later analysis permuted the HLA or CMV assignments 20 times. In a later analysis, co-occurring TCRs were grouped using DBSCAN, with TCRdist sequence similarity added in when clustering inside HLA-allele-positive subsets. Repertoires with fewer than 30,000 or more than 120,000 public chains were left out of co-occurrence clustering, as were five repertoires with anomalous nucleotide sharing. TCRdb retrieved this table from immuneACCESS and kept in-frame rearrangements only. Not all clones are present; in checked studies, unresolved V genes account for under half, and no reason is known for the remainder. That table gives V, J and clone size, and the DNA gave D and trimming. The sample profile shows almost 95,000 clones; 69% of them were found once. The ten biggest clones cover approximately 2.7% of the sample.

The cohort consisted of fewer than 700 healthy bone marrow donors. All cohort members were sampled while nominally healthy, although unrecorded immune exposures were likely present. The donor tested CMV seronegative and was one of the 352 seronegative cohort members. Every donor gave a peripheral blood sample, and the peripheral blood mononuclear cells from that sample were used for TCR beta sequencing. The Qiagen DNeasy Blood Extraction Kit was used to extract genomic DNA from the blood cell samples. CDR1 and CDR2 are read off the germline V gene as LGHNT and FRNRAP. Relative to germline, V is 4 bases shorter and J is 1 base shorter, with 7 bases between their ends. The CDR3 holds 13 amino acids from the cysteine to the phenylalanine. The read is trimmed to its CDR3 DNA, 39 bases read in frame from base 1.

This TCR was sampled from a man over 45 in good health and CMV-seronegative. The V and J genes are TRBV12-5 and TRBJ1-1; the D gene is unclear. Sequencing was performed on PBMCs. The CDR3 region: CASGWTRNTEAFF. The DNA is TGTGCTAGTGGTTGGACTCGGAACACTGAAGCTTTCTTT.